Below are 31 T cell receptor beta chains sequenced from a single sample in a study of vaccination and CD4 T cells after COVID-19 (dated by TCRdb to between 2020 and 2023). Receptor amplification or capture employed PCR. Sequencing took place on an Illumina iSeq 100. The public reads were reprocessed in TCRdb via fastp at Q25 and MiXCR, keeping in-frame beta chains. A single entry per CDR3 protein holds the most common genes and DNA from its merged rows. Present in this sample are just over 20,000 distinct CDR3 sequences, around 50% of which were seen just once. The ten largest clones take up 1% to 1.4% of the sample. Material: CD4+ T cells from blood, obtained before SARS-CoV-2 vaccination. Receptors originate from a human donor who had recovered from COVID-19.

The V gene is TRBV18, the J gene TRBJ2-5, with D tentatively TRBD1 or TRBD2 (6 bases each). There are 17 residues in the CDR3. V was cut by 2 bases and J by 0 bases, with 16 bases left in between. CDR1 is KGHSH and CDR2 is LQKENI in the germline V gene. Written as DNA, the CDR3 is TGTGCCAGCTCACCAATCCCTCCGGGGGACAACCAAGAGACCCAGTACTTC. This translates into CASSPIPPGDNQETQYF.

The rearrangement links TRBV7-8 to TRBJ2-1; 7 nucleotides align to TRBD1. Germline CDR1 SGHVS, CDR2 FQNEAQ. The CDR3 consists of 16 residues. The V gene end was trimmed by 5 bases and the J gene end by 1 base; junction bases not matched to a gene: 8. The CDR3 reads CASSKRTGSSYNEQFF. For the CDR3, the DNA is TGTGCCAGCAGCAAGCGGACAGGTTCATCCTACAATGAGCAGTTCTTC.

The chain joins TRBV25-1 to TRBJ1-2; 7 nucleotides line up with TRBD1. The V and J ends lost 2 bases and 7 bases, in that order; junction bases with no gene match: 7. This CDR3 contains 14 residues. Germline V gene lookup returns CDR1 MGHDK and CDR2 SYGVNS. The CDR3 DNA follows: TGTGCCAGCAGTGAACGGGCAGGGGGAAGTGGCTACACCTTC. The encoded protein is CASSERAGGSGYTF.

The J gene is TRBJ2-7, the V gene TRBV7-6; 9 bases are shared with TRBD1. CDR3 length: 13 residues. The germline CDR1 and CDR2 sequences are SGHVS and FNYEAQ. The junction had 6 bases not matched to a gene; V was cut back by 5 bases and J by 7 bases. The CDR3 region is CASSTRQGGEQYF. The DNA for the CDR3 is TGTGCCAGCAGCACGCGACAGGGGGGAGAGCAGTACTTC. The variable domain in full, with the rest retrieved from reference TRBV7-6 and TRBJ2-7, is GAGVSQSPRYKVTKRGQDVALRCDPISGHVSLYWYRQALGQGPEFLTYFNYEAQQDKSGLPNDRFSAERPEGSISTLTIQRTEQRDSAMYRCASSTRQGGEQYFGPGTRLTVT.

The V and J genes are TRBV7-3 and TRBJ2-1; 8 positions agree with TRBD2. The germline V gene encodes CDR1 SGHTA and CDR2 FQGTGA. This CDR3 has 15 amino acids. With 2 bases clipped from V and 2 bases from J, the junction kept 2 bases outside the gene matches. For the CDR3, the DNA is TGTGCCAGCAGCTTAGGCGGGGGGACCTACAATGAGCAGTTCTTC. It encodes CASSLGGGTYNEQFF.

The chain couples TRBV2 to TRBJ1-5, with 9 bases matching TRBD1. Germline CDR1 is SNHLY and CDR2 is FYNNEI. Trimming at V came to 6 bases and at J to 0 bases, leaving 9 bases not matched to a gene. CDR3 length: 17 amino acids. CDR3 coding DNA: TGTGCCAGCAGGGGGACAGGGAGCAAGTATAGCAATCAGCCCCAGCATTTT. Protein product: CASRGTGSKYSNQPQHF.

V and J are TRBV7-2 and TRBJ2-7; D perhaps matches TRBD2 (5 bases). Trimming shortened V by 3 bases and J by 6 bases, and 12 bases separated the two germline ends. This CDR3 region has 13 residues. Germline-derived CDR1 and CDR2 are SGHTA and FQGNSA. The CDR3 sequence is CASSFQLAREQYF. CDR3 coding DNA: TGTGCCAGCAGCTTCCAGCTAGCCCGCGAGCAGTACTTC.

The chain employs TRBV7-6 and TRBJ2-2; D not resolved. CDR3 length: 13 amino acids. The ends were cut back, 5 bases at V and 1 base at J, with 5 bases in the middle. Germline lookup yields CDR1 SGHVS and CDR2 FNYEAQ. This CDR3 reads CASSSRNTGELFF. CDR3 nucleotides: TGTGCCAGCAGCAGCAGGAACACCGGGGAGCTGTTTTTT.

The V gene is TRBV6-1, the J gene TRBJ2-2; D is perhaps TRBD2 (7 bases). V lost 6 bases and J 4 bases, leaving 15 bases between the germline ends. Germline lookup yields CDR1 MNHNS and CDR2 SASEGT. The CDR3 has 15 amino acids. The CDR3 DNA is TGTGCCAGCAGAGGGGGGGGCAGGTCCACCGGGGAGCTGTTTTTT. This codes for CASRGGGRSTGELFF.

The sample holds a few counts of this clonotype. The V gene is TRBV20-1, the J gene TRBJ2-2; TRBD2 matches at 14 bases. CDR1 and CDR2 from the germline V gene are DFQATT and SNEGSKA (reference sequence). The length of the CDR3 is 16 residues. The junction had 1 base not matched to a gene; V was cut back by 3 bases and J by 1 base. The CDR3 region has the DNA TGCAGTGCTAGGGGGACTAGCGGGAGGAACACCGGGGAGCTGTTTTTT. It translates to CSARGTSGRNTGELFF.

This clonotype was detected only once. As DNA, the CDR3 is TGTGCCAGCACCCCCGGACAGCGCCACTCTGGAAACACCATATATTTT. This sequence encodes CASTPGQRHSGNTIYF. The chain links TRBV11-1 to TRBJ1-3, with a possible D match to TRBD1 (6 bases). The CDR3 runs to 16 residues. Germline V gene sequence: CDR1 SGHAT, CDR2 FQDESV (reference sequence). The V and J ends lost 7 bases and 0 bases respectively, with 16 bases between them. Variable domain in full (rest from reference TRBV11-1 and TRBJ1-3): EAEVAQSPRYKITEKSQAVAFWCDPISGHATLYWYRQILGQGPELLVQFQDESVVDDSQLPKDRFSAERLKGVDSTLKIQPAELGDSAMYLCASTPGQRHSGNTIYFGEGSWLTVV.

The rearrangement uses TRBV10-2 and TRBJ2-5, with D unclear. CDR1 and CDR2 (germline): WSHSY, SAAADI. The CDR3 length is 13 residues. Trimming took off 4 bases at V and 5 bases at J, with 11 bases between the two ends. CDR3 sequence reads: CASSVSGRETQYF. As DNA, the CDR3 is TGCGCCAGCAGTGTCTCGGGCCGGGAGACCCAGTACTTC.

This chain connects TRBV9 to TRBJ1-1; no definite D call. Trimming removed 1 base from V and 2 bases from J, with 12 bases in between. The germline V gene encodes CDR1 SGDLS and CDR2 YYNGEE. The CDR3 runs 15 residues. The CDR3 reads CASSVSAGRNTEAFF. CDR3 nucleotide sequence: TGTGCCAGCAGCGTATCCGCCGGCAGAAACACTGAAGCTTTCTTT.

The rearrangement joins TRBV2 to TRBJ2-7; 13 bases are shared with TRBD2. Germline CDR1 SNHLY, CDR2 FYNNEI. The CDR3 is made up of 15 amino acids. Trimming removed 6 bases from V and 5 bases from J; junction bases left unmatched: 7. CDR3 sequence: CASSLRTSGSDEQYF. CDR3 DNA: TGTGCCAGCAGCCTACGGACTAGCGGGAGCGACGAGCAGTACTTC.

This clonotype was seen a single time. This chain uses TRBV28 with TRBJ1-2; D is undetermined. Deletions cut 2 bases from V and 2 bases from J, with 6 bases between. The germline V gene has CDR1 MDHEN and CDR2 SYDVKM. CDR3 size: 13 residues. In DNA, the CDR3 is TGTGCCAGCAGTTTACTAGGGAACTATGGCTACACCTTC. Protein: CASSLLGNYGYTF.

The chain has TRBV28 and TRBJ2-5, with TRBD1 matching 9 bases. The CDR3 consists of 14 residues. V gave up 7 bases and J gave up 5 bases; unmatched junction bases: 8. CDR1 and CDR2 (germline): MDHEN, SYDVKM. The chain's CDR3 is CASNRDRARETQYF. The CDR3 nucleotides are TGTGCCAGCAACAGGGACAGGGCCAGGGAGACCCAGTACTTC.

This clonotype has a handful of counts. This chain joins TRBV20-1 and TRBJ2-4; D remains unclear. The CDR3 consists of 12 residues. Germline V gene data show CDR1 as DFQATT and CDR2 as SNEGSKA (reference sequence). Deletions cut 6 bases from V and 7 bases from J, with 13 bases between. CDR3 DNA sequence: TGCAGTGCCCAGCTCACCGGGAACATTCAGTACTTC. This gives the protein CSAQLTGNIQYF.

The J gene is TRBJ1-2, the V gene TRBV19, with D tentatively TRBD1 (5 bases). The V end lost 1 base, the J end lost 6 bases, and 9 bases lay between the germline ends. Looked up from germline, CDR1 is LNHDA and CDR2 is SQIVND (reference sequence). The CDR3 has 13 amino acids. The CDR3 protein is CASSIGTIDGYTF. In DNA, the CDR3 is TGTGCCAGTAGTATAGGGACAATCGATGGCTACACCTTC.

V usage is TRBV7-2 and J usage is TRBJ2-3, with D possibly called TRBD1 or TRBD2 (5 bases each). Germline V gene data show CDR1 as SGHTA and CDR2 as FQGNSA. This CDR3 spans 16 amino acids. Deletions cut 3 bases from V and 2 bases from J, with 15 bases between. DNA of the CDR3: TGTGCCAGCAGCTTCATGAAGGGGCGGGTCACAGATACGCAGTATTTT. This translates into CASSFMKGRVTDTQYF.

V gene TRBV28 combines with J gene TRBJ2-5, with 10 bases lining up with TRBD2. The CDR3 is 15 residues long. CDR1 MDHEN and CDR2 SYDVKM come from the germline V gene. With 5 bases clipped from V and 9 bases from J, the junction kept 12 bases outside the gene matches. The CDR3 reads CASSPSAAGGRAQYF. The CDR3 DNA reads as TGTGCCAGCAGTCCCTCCGCAGCGGGGGGGAGGGCCCAGTACTTC.

V usage is TRBV28 and J usage is TRBJ2-1; TRBD2 aligns across 15 bases. This CDR3 is built from 17 residues. V dropped 6 bases and J dropped 4; count of bases not matched to a gene: 7. The V gene's germline CDR1 is MDHEN and CDR2 SYDVKM. For the CDR3, the DNA is TGTGCCAGCAGCCGCAACGGACTAGCGGGAGGGTACAATGAGCAGTTCTTC. This gives the protein CASSRNGLAGGYNEQFF.

This rearrangement joins TRBV20-1 to TRBJ2-5, with D possibly being TRBD2 (6 bases). Between the trimmed V and J ends, which lost 2 bases and 5 bases, there was a span of 21 bases. CDR3 length equals 16 residues. Germline values: CDR1 DFQATT, CDR2 SNEGSKA (reference sequence). The CDR3, as DNA: TGCAGTGCTAGACACCCTTGGAGTAGCGGTGGGGAGACCCAGTACTTC. Protein: CSARHPWSSGGETQYF.

As DNA, the CDR3 is TGTGCCTCGGGGACAGGGGGAAGTCAGCCCCAGCATTTT. It encodes CASGTGGSQPQHF. This chain uses TRBV6-1 with TRBJ1-5; 11 bases fit TRBD1. Germline V CDR1 and CDR2: MNHNS, SASEGT. The CDR3 covers 13 residues. The V gene end was trimmed by 11 bases and the J gene end by 6 bases; junction bases not matched to a gene: 6.

This chain connects TRBV7-9 to TRBJ2-2; no clear D. The CDR3 extends over 16 amino acids. The germline V and J ends were trimmed by 1 base and 1 base, with 10 bases remaining between them. Germline V gives CDR1 SEHNR, CDR2 FQNEAQ (reference sequence). The CDR3 DNA sequence: TGTGCCAGCAGCTTAGTTCGCTTTCAGAACACCGGGGAGCTGTTTTTT. Translated: CASSLVRFQNTGELFF.

This clonotype occurred a few times. The V and J genes are TRBV2 and TRBJ1-2; D unresolved. This CDR3 is 14 amino acids long. V was shortened by 4 bases and J by 6 bases, with 15 bases between the two germline ends. The V gene's germline CDR1 is SNHLY and CDR2 FYNNEI. The chain's CDR3 is CASSVRSTLDGYTF. The CDR3 nucleotides read TGTGCCAGCAGTGTCAGGTCGACCCTTGATGGCTACACCTTC.

This clonotype has just one count. The gene calls are TRBV5-6 and TRBJ2-5, with D possibly being TRBD1 or TRBD2 (5 bases each). Germline lookup yields CDR1 SGHDT and CDR2 YYEEEE. V lost 1 base to trimming and J lost 3 bases, with 10 bases between them. CDR3 length equals 14 residues. DNA of the CDR3: TGTGCCAGCAGCTTGTACATGGGGGAAGAGACCCAGTACTTC. Amino acid sequence: CASSLYMGEETQYF.

V usage is TRBV6-5 and J usage is TRBJ2-7, with 11 bases matching TRBD2. The V and J ends lost 0 bases and 2 bases, in that order; junction bases with no gene match: 3. The CDR3 is made up of 16 amino acids. Germline assignment: CDR1 MNHEY and CDR2 SVGAGI. In DNA form, the CDR3 reads TGTGCCAGCAGTTACTCGGCTAGCGGGAGGACCTACGAGCAGTACTTC. Amino acid sequence: CASSYSASGRTYEQYF.

The CDR3 DNA follows: TGCGCCAGCAGCCCCACAGGGTGGGGAGAGACCCAGTACTTC. As protein: CASSPTGWGETQYF. The chain couples TRBV5-1 to TRBJ2-5; TRBD1 is a possible D gene (6 bases). The CDR3 contains 14 residues. Germline lookup yields CDR1 SGHRS and CDR2 YFSETQ. The ends were cut back, 4 bases at V and 4 bases at J, with 14 bases in the middle.

V and J are TRBV19 and TRBJ2-5; TRBD1 matches 8 bases. V gave up 6 bases and J gave up 3 bases; unmatched junction bases: 12. Germline values: CDR1 LNHDA, CDR2 SQIVND (reference sequence). There are 16 residues in the CDR3. The CDR3 sequence is CASRRDGTGKEETQYF. DNA of the CDR3: TGTGCCAGTAGGAGGGACGGGACAGGAAAAGAAGAGACCCAGTACTTC.

V is TRBV6-2 or TRBV6-3 and J is TRBJ2-5; D gene ambiguous. V lost 6 bases and J lost 5, with 10 bases in between. This CDR3 comprises 12 residues. CDR1 and CDR2 (germline): MNHEY, SVGEGT. This CDR3 reads CASSPFLETQYF. For the CDR3, the DNA is TGTGCCAGCAGCCCCTTCCTGGAGACCCAGTACTTC.

CDR3 DNA: TGTGCCAGCAGCTTGGCCGGGACAGCATTGGGCGCCGGGGAGCTGTTTTTT. It encodes CASSLAGTALGAGELFF. V usage is TRBV7-2 and J usage is TRBJ2-2, with TRBD1 matching 7 bases. The CDR3 totals 17 residues. Germline V CDR1 and CDR2: SGHTA, FQGNSA. V dropped 3 bases and J dropped 6; count of bases not matched to a gene: 13.